This T cell receptor (beta chain) is drawn from a study of T cells in tuberculosis. Germline lookup yields CDR1 ENHRY and CDR2 SYGVKD. CDR3 length: 15 residues. Germline trimming cut 10 bases from V and 7 bases from J; bases unmatched to any gene: 15. Time point noted: new active TB diagnosis, blood taken before or within 7 days of starting treatment. Assay used: immunoSEQ multiplex PCR; TCRdb lists only in-frame clones, some missing. This table holds tens of thousands of clones, about 96% found once. The rearrangement joins TRBV10-3 to TRBJ2-1, with TRBD1 matching 8 bases. The sample consisted of PBMCs, taken at tuberculosis diagnosis. The TCR originated in an adult with tuberculosis. The CDR3 coding sequence is TGTGCCACAGGGAGCCCCGACAGGGGCTTAAATGAGCAGTTCTTC. Amino acid sequence: CATGSPDRGLNEQFF.